The entry below gives a single TCR beta chain sequence along with its context. Its cognate antigen is unknown. From germline, CDR1 is GTSNPN and CDR2 SVGIG (reference sequence). The CDR3 covers 14 residues. Trimming pared 2 bases from V and 1 base from J, leaving 6 bases between. This sample was included in a study of radiotherapy plus CTLA-4 blockade in lung cancer. Study-wide background: Objective responses were documented in roughly 20% of patients, with disease control in about 31%. General study findings and limits: Reported findings show early blood T cell clone dynamics, with interferon-beta, best predicted response. After radiotherapy and ipilimumab, tumor-derived clones expanded in peripheral blood.

Here immunoSEQ multiplex PCR was the method, and the copy in TCRdb shows in-frame clones only, minus some. The sample records tens of thousands of clones, around 79% being singletons. This TCR was recovered from a human donor with non-small cell lung cancer that progressed on radiotherapy plus ipilimumab. This sequence joins TRBV30 and TRBJ2-6; D is uncertain. The specimen comprised peripheral blood, sampled from a patient treated with radiotherapy plus ipilimumab. The DNA for the CDR3 is TGTGCCTGGAGTATGCAGTCTGGGGCCAACGTCCTGACTTTC. Residues: CAWSMQSGANVLTF.